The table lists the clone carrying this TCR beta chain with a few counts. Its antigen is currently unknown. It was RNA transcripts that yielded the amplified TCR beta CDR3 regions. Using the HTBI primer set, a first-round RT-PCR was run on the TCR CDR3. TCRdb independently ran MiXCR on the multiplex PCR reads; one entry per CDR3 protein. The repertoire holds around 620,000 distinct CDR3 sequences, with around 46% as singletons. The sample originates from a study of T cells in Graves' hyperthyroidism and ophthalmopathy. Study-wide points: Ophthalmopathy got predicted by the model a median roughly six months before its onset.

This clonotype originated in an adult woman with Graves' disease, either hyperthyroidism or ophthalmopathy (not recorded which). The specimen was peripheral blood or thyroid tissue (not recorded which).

The CDR3 loop is CASRLDGNYGYTF. In DNA form, the CDR3 reads TGTGCCAGTAGGCTGGACGGAAACTATGGCTACACCTTC. The chain recombines TRBV19 with TRBJ1-2; D not resolved. V dropped 6 bases and J dropped 2 bases, with 10 bases sitting between them. This CDR3 has 13 amino acids. Germline loops: CDR1 LNHDA, CDR2 SQIVND (reference sequence).